This is a list of T cell receptor beta chains from one sample in a study of blood T cells in healthy people across ages. TCRdb re-analysed the 5' RACE reads in MiXCR, keeping a single row per CDR3 protein. The sample lists about 570,000 distinct CDR3 sequences; roughly 29% were seen once. The sequencing input was blood. Receptors were obtained from a woman in her seventies in good health. Each CDR3 is given with its conserved first and last residue. Only some rows state a clone size, as once, few, many or a class for expanded clones.

TRBV7-9 - CASREWSAQAFF
TRBV6-2/TRBV6-3 few CASSSGVAGDPSSYEQYF
TRBV30 - CAWSSGGGTGELFF
TRBV6-2/TRBV6-3 few CASSSGSGEQFF
TRBV7-2 few CASSLASVGSETQYF
TRBV7-9 few CASSGTEYTEAFF
TRBV4-2 - CASSQEKGGGEAFF
TRBV18 - CASSPRTGEGYTF
TRBV20-1 - CSAQVISGVTPDTQYF
TRBV7-2 few CASSLVGVGRDTEAFF
TRBV5-1 - CASSFSPRGDNQPQHF
TRBV29-1 - CSVETTRRAITDTQYF
TRBV9 - CASRGTGGSSNYGYTF
TRBV6-2/TRBV6-3 few CASSPDNAPARRYGYTF
TRBV25-1 few CASSDRLDSTDTQYF
TRBV29-1 - CSAETGWDEKLFF
TRBV5-1 - CASSIPGATEAFF